A single T cell receptor beta chain is shown here with its context. Its antigen is unidentified. The source of the sample is a study of blood T cells in healthy people across ages. Study-wide points: The fall in TCR beta diversity per million T cells was roughly linear with age.

A sample-barcoded 5' primer and a J-beta primer mix were used in a second PCR of roughly 7 to 11 cycles. TCRdb re-derived calls from the 5' RACE reads in MiXCR, one entry per CDR3 protein. The table has around 1.5 million distinct CDR3 sequences, 42% seen once; the top ten hold roughly 7.7%. V was trimmed by 3 bases and J by 7 bases, leaving 10 bases between them. The germline CDR1 and CDR2 sequences are DFQATT and SNEGSKA (reference sequence). The CDR3 has 12 residues. The J gene is TRBJ2-1, the V gene TRBV20-1; no clear D. Sequences were obtained from blood. This TCR derives from a woman between 18 and 29 years old in good health. CDR3: CSARQLSNEQFF. The CDR3, as DNA: TGCAGTGCTAGGCAACTTAGTAATGAGCAGTTCTTC.